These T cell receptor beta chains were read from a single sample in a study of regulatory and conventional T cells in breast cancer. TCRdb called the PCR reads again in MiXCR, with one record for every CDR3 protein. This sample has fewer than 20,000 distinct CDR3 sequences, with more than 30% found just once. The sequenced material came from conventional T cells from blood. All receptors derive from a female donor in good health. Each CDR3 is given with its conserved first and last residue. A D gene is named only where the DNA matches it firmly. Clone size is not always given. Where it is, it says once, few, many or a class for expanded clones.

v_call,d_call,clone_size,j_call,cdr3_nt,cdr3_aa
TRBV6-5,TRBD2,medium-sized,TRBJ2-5,TGTGCCAGCAGTTCTCACAGGCGCCCGGGACTAGCGGACCTCCAGGAGACCCAGTACTTC,CASSSHRRPGLADLQETQYF
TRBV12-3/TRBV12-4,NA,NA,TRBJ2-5,TGTGCCAGCAGTAAGGGGACCCAAGAGACCCAGTACTTC,CASSKGTQETQYF
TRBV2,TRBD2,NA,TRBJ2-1,TGTGCCAGCGGGCAACCGGGACTAGCGGGAGGCCTAGGTGAGGATGAGCAGTTCTTC,CASGQPGLAGGLGEDEQFF
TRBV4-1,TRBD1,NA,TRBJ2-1,TGCGCCAGCAGCCCATTGGGACAGACCTCCTACAATGAGCAGTTCTTC,CASSPLGQTSYNEQFF
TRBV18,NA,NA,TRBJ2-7,TGTGCCAGCTTACCATCAGGGTTAAACGAGCAGTACTTC,CASLPSGLNEQYF
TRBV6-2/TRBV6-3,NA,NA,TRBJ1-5,TGTGCCAGCAGTTACGCAGAAGGCCGGAGCAATCAGCCCCAGCATTTT,CASSYAEGRSNQPQHF
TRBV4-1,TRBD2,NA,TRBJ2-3,TGCGCCAGCAGCCAAGGTAGCGGGAGCCCCCTGGGCACAGATACGCAGTATTTT,CASSQGSGSPLGTDTQYF
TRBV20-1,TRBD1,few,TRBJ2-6,TGCAGTGCTCCCTTGGTCAGACAGGGGGGTAACGTCCTGACTTTC,CSAPLVRQGGNVLTF
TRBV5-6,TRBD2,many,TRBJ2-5,TGTGCCAGCAGCTTGGACGGACTAGCGAGAGTTCAGGAGACCCAGTACTTC,CASSLDGLARVQETQYF
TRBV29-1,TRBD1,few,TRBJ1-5,TGCAGCGTTCGACAGGGCTGGAATCAGCCCCAGCATTTT,CSVRQGWNQPQHF
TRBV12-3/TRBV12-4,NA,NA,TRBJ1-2,TGTGCCAGCAGTTATTCCCAGGGGAGGCAAGGAGGCTACACCTTC,CASSYSQGRQGGYTF
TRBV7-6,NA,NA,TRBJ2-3,TGTGCCAGCAGAGGGGGGGGGAGGGCAGATACGCAGTATTTT,CASRGGGRADTQYF
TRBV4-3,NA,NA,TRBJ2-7,TGCGCCAGCAGCCTATTCAACAGGGAGCAGCAGTACTTC,CASSLFNREQQYF
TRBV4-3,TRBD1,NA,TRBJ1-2,TGCGCCAGCAGCCTCGGACGGTCAGGGGGCTATGGCTACACCTTC,CASSLGRSGGYGYTF
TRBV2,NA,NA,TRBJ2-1,TGTGCCAGCACTCAGGAGGAGGTTAGCTCCTACAATGAGCAGTTCTTC,CASTQEEVSSYNEQFF
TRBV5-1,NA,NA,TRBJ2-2,TGCGCCAGCAGCAACCCCCAGGGCCGTAGAGAGCTGTTTTTT,CASSNPQGRRELFF
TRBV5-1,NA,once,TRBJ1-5,TGCGCCAGCAGCCATGGATTCGATAGCAGTCAGCCCCAGCATTTT,CASSHGFDSSQPQHF
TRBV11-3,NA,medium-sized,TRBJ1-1,TGTGCCAGCAGCGTCCAGACTGGCACTGAAGCTTTCTTT,CASSVQTGTEAFF
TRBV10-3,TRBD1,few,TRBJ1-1,TGTGCCATCAGGGTGGGGGGGACAGGGCAAGACACTGAAGCTTTCTTT,CAIRVGGTGQDTEAFF
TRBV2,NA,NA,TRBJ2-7,TGTGCCAGCAGTGAAGCGGGGCCATCGTCCGCCGAGCAGTACTTC,CASSEAGPSSAEQYF
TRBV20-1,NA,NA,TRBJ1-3,TGCAGTGCTAGAGGGGGTTACACCATATATTTT,CSARGGYTIYF
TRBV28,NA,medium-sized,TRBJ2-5,TGTGCCAGCAGTTATATACTAGGGCAAGAGACCCAGTACTTC,CASSYILGQETQYF
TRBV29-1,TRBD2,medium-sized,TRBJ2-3,TGCAGCGTTGAAGCGCCTACTAGCGGGGGGGCCCTTTACACAGATACGCAGTATTTT,CSVEAPTSGGALYTDTQYF
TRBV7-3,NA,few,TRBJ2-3,TGTGCCAGCAGCTTGTACCTTTCTAGCACAGATACGCAGTATTTT,CASSLYLSSTDTQYF
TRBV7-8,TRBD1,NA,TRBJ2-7,TGTGCCAGCAGCTTGGGACAGGGTTCCAACGAGCAGTACTTC,CASSLGQGSNEQYF
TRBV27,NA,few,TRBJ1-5,TGTGCCAGCAGTTTAGGGGCGACAGGAGCTTACCCCCAGCATTTT,CASSLGATGAYPQHF
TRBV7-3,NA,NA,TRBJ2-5,TGTGCCAGCAGCTCCGGGGGGCGGGAGACCCAATACTTC,CASSSGGRETQYF
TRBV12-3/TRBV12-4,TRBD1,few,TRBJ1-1,TGTGCCAGCAGCTTGGACAGGAGGAACACTGAAGCTTTCTTT,CASSLDRRNTEAFF
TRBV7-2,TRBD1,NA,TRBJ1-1,TGTGCCAGCAGCTTAAACAGGGGTATCACTGAAGCTTTCTTT,CASSLNRGITEAFF
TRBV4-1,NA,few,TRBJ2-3,TGCGCCAGCAGCCAAAATGTCCAGGCGGAAGTCCCAGATACGCAGTATTTT,CASSQNVQAEVPDTQYF
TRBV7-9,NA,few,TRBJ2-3,TGTGCCAGCAGCTTAGGGGGACAAGGGGCGAGAGATACGCAGTATTTT,CASSLGGQGARDTQYF
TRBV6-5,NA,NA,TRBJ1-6,TGTGCCAGCAGTTACTCTGGGAGCTCCTATAATTCACCCCTCCACTTT,CASSYSGSSYNSPLHF
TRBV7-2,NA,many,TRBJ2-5,TGTGCCAGCAGTACGATGGGGTTACAAGAGACCCAGTACTTC,CASSTMGLQETQYF
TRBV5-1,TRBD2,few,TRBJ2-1,TGCGCCAGCAGCCCCGGACTAGCGGAAAACAATGAGCAGTTCTTC,CASSPGLAENNEQFF
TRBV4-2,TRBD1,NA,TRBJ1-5,TGTGCCAGCAGCCAAGATGTGGACAGGGCAAGCAATCAGCCCCAGCATTTT,CASSQDVDRASNQPQHF
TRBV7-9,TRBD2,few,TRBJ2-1,TGTGCCAGCAGCTTAGCCTCAAGCGGGAGGGATAACAATGAGCAGTTCTTC,CASSLASSGRDNNEQFF
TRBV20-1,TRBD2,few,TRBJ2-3,TGCAGTGCCACTAGCGGGAGGAGCACAGATACGCAGTATTTT,CSATSGRSTDTQYF
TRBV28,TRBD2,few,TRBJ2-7,TGTGCCAGCAGTTCAGCGGGGTACGAGCAGTACTTC,CASSSAGYEQYF
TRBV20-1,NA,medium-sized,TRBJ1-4,TGCAGTGCCCTCGACAGAAGTAATGAAAAACTGTTTTTT,CSALDRSNEKLFF
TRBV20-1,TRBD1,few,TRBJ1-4,TGCAGTGCCAGGGGGGATAATGAAAAACTGTTTTTT,CSARGDNEKLFF
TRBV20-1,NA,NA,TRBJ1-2,TGCAGTGCATGGGTAGGGGGGGGTGATGGTGGCTACACCTTC,CSAWVGGGDGGYTF
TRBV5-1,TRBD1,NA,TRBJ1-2,TGCGCCAGCAGCTCCCCGACAGGGGCGGATGGCTACACCTTC,CASSSPTGADGYTF
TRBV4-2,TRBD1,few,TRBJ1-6,TGTGCCAGCAGCCAACCGGACAGGACCATAGGATCACCCCTCCACTTT,CASSQPDRTIGSPLHF
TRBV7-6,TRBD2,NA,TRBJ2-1,TGTGCCAGCACCCAAGCCGCGGGGGAGAGTAATGAGCAGTTCTTC,CASTQAAGESNEQFF
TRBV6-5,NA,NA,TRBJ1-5,TGTGCCAGCAGTTACTCGGGTCGAAATCAGCCCCAGCATTTT,CASSYSGRNQPQHF
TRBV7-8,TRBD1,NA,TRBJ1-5,TGTGCCAGCAGTTCAGGGGGGGTCGGTCAGCCCCAGCATTTT,CASSSGGVGQPQHF
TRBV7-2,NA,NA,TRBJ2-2,TGTGCCAGCAGCTTAGGACGAAACACCGGGGAGCTGTTTTTT,CASSLGRNTGELFF
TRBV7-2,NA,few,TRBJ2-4,TGTGCCAGCAGCTTAGTTTCAGGGTCTCAGGCCAAAAACATTCAGTACTTC,CASSLVSGSQAKNIQYF
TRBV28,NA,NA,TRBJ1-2,TGTGCCAGCAGTTCGGACGCGAACTATGGCTACACCTTC,CASSSDANYGYTF
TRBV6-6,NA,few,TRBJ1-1,TGTGCCAGCAGTTGGGGCAAACAGAACACTGAAGCTTTCTTT,CASSWGKQNTEAFF
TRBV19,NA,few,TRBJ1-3,TGTGCCAGCCTATCACAGGGTCCTGGAAACACCATATATTTT,CASLSQGPGNTIYF
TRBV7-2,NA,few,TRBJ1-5,TGTGCCAGCAGTGGTTGGAGCAATCAGCCCCAGCATTTT,CASSGWSNQPQHF